This TCR beta chain emerged from a study of response to subunit inactivated influenza vaccine listed by TCRdb under 2018. With respect to the entire study: To follow how T cells responded to a trivalent subunit inactivated influenza vaccine, the researchers relied on deep quantitative profiling of the T cell receptor repertoire.

Overall study results and their limits: It was suggested by the authors that each seasonal influenza vaccination may recruit only a limited number of new T cells.

From cysteine to phenylalanine, the CDR3 is 13 amino acids long. The read is trimmed to its CDR3 DNA, 39 bases read in frame from base 1. The germline V gene (reference sequence) provides CDR1 MNHEY and CDR2 SMNVEV. The V and J ends are trimmed by 7 bases and 5 bases, leaving 14 bases between them. This clonotype was seen only once. The target of this receptor is not known. No base quality values were provided; no much bigger clone lies one nucleotide off. One read represents weak support. Receptor amplification or capture employed RT-PCR. The listed sequencing device is Illumina HiSeq 2500. Clones were called with MiXCR by TCRdb after fastp trimmed the public reads at Q25, and only in-frame beta chains were retained. Every CDR3 protein is listed once, alongside the most common genes and DNA of its rows. The sample table records around 650,000 distinct CDR3 sequences; less than 20% of these occur just once. About 9.9% of the sample comes from the top ten.

The input for sequencing was PBMCs from blood, taken 12 days after vaccination. The source of this sequence is a man aged 50 or older who received an inactivated influenza vaccine. Donor details come from another sample of the same person, matched by shared clones. The rearrangement joined TRBV27 to TRBJ1-1, with the D gene too uncertain to name. DNA sequence: TGTGCCAGCACCCGGGAGGGCTTAACTGAAGCTTTCTTT. Its protein is CASTREGLTEAFF.